The clone carrying this T cell receptor beta chain was detected a few times. What it binds is not known. The sample is drawn from a study of beta chain features in type 1 diabetes. Study-wide results and caveats: Patients' naive, central memory and regulatory TCRB repertoires appeared more alike than those of healthy donors. Type 1 diabetes patients had TCRB CDR3s that were shorter (moderately but significantly so) in all four CD4+ subsets.

Only one heparinised blood draw was taken per donor, and its volume averaged roughly 120 mL. Central memory, naive, regulatory and stem cell-like memory CD4+ cells were sorted by CD45RO/CCR7/CD25/CD127/CD95/CD27. Every bit of the isolated RNA underwent reverse transcription, so sequencing read expressed TCRB transcripts. Libraries were prepared by immunoSEQ multiplex PCR; TCRdb keeps only in-frame clonotypes and omits some of them. The repertoire has under 800,000 clones, about 16% of them found once; the top ten carry 0.09% to 0.095%. This receptor was obtained from a man aged 18 to 29 in good health. Sequencing was carried out using naive CD4+ T cells from blood.

As DNA, the CDR3 is TGTGCCAGCAGCTTAGACTGGCGGACGGGCTCCTACGAGCAGTACTTC. Protein: CASSLDWRTGSYEQYF. The V and J genes are TRBV7-3 and TRBJ2-7; no firm D call. Germline lookup yields CDR1 SGHTA and CDR2 FQGTGA. With 2 bases removed from V and 0 bases from J, the gap between germline ends came to 14 bases. This CDR3 has 16 residues. The full variable domain, rest sourced from reference TRBV7-3 and TRBJ2-7, is GAGVSQTPSNKVTEKGKYVELRCDPISGHTALYWYRQSLGQGPEFLIYFQGTGAADDSGLPNDRFFAVRPEGSVSTLKIQRTERGDSAVYLCASSLDWRTGSYEQYFGPGTRLTVT.